This TCR beta chain was captured by sequencing in a study of T cells after yellow fever vaccination. TCRdb processed the 5' RACE reads anew with MiXCR; each CDR3 protein has one entry. The repertoire holds nearly 70,000 distinct CDR3 sequences, with about 6.5% as singletons. In its sample, this clonotype was seen many times. After removal of 4 bases from V and 8 bases from J, the junction contained 14 bases not matched to a gene. This CDR3 is 17 amino acids long. CDR1 and CDR2 (germline): LGHNA, YSLEER. This TCR derives from a young man who received the YFV17D yellow fever vaccine. The source was CD8+ T cells sorted from PBMCs, collected approximately 47 days after the first yellow fever vaccination. The chain couples TRBV4-3 to TRBJ1-4; 9 bases agree with TRBD1. The CDR3 DNA sequence: TGCGCCAGCAGCCCGGGGACAGGGAGAGGGATCGACGAAAAACTGTTTTTT. Translating it yields CASSPGTGRGIDEKLFF.